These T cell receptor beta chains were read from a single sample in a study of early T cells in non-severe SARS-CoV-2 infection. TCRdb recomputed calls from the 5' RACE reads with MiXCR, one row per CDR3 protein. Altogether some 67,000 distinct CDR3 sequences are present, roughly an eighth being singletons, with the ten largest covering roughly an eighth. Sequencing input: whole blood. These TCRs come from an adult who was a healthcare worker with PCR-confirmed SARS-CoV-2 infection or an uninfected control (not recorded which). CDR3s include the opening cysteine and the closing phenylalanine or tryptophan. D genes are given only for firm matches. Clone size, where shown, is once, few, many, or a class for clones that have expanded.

CDR3: CASTHGTQPQHF
DNA: TGTGCCAGCACCCACGGGACTCAGCCCCAGCATTTT
size: few
J: TRBJ1-5
V: TRBV6-2/TRBV6-3
D: NA

CDR3: CASSGTGGFGNEQFF
DNA: TGTGCCAGCAGCGGGACAGGGGGGTTTGGCAATGAGCAGTTCTTC
size: many
J: TRBJ2-1
V: TRBV7-2
D: TRBD1

CDR3: CASSIGGWTDTQYF
DNA: TGTGCCAGTAGTATCGGAGGTTGGACAGATACGCAGTATTTT
size: NA
J: TRBJ2-3
V: TRBV19
D: NA

CDR3: CASSLRVRGTEISYEQYF
DNA: TGTGCCAGCAGCTTACGGGTTAGGGGGACAGAAATTTCCTACGAGCAGTACTTC
size: NA
J: TRBJ2-7
V: TRBV7-6
D: TRBD1

CDR3: CASSWTSGGLYNEQFF
DNA: TGTGCCAGCAGCTGGACTAGCGGGGGACTCTACAATGAGCAGTTCTTC
size: once
J: TRBJ2-1
V: TRBV21-1
D: NA

CDR3: CAGGRGTYEQYF
DNA: TGTGCCGGGGGAAGGGGAACCTACGAGCAGTACTTC
size: NA
J: TRBJ2-7
V: TRBV28
D: NA

CDR3: CASNSESSSYNEQFF
DNA: TGTGCCAGCAACTCCGAGTCCTCCTCCTACAATGAGCAGTTCTTC
size: many
J: TRBJ2-1
V: TRBV9
D: NA

CDR3: CASTIGTGLHGYTF
DNA: TGTGCCAGCACCATCGGGACAGGGCTTCATGGCTACACCTTC
size: many
J: TRBJ1-2
V: TRBV6-5
D: TRBD1

CDR3: CASSAGGTTPLHF
DNA: TGTGCCAGCAGCGCCGGAGGGACGACACCCCTCCACTTT
size: few
J: TRBJ1-6
V: TRBV11-1
D: NA

CDR3: CASSLFGEGLQPQHF
DNA: TGTGCCAGCTCACTTTTCGGGGAGGGTCTTCAGCCCCAGCATTTT
size: NA
J: TRBJ1-5
V: TRBV18
D: NA

CDR3: CASSFSEGNTEAFF
DNA: TGCGCCAGCAGCTTCAGTGAGGGGAACACTGAAGCTTTCTTT
size: NA
J: TRBJ1-1
V: TRBV5-1
D: NA

CDR3: CASSQALTSGSTDTQYF
DNA: TGTGCCAGCAGCCAAGCGTTAACTAGCGGTAGCACAGATACGCAGTATTTT
size: many
J: TRBJ2-3
V: TRBV3-1
D: TRBD2

CDR3: CAWKGNPTNTEAFF
DNA: TGTGCCTGGAAAGGTAACCCGACGAACACTGAAGCTTTCTTT
size: few
J: TRBJ1-1
V: TRBV30
D: NA

CDR3: CASSLHKGGEQFF
DNA: TGTGCCAGCAGCTTGCATAAGGGAGGTGAGCAGTTCTTC
size: many
J: TRBJ2-1
V: TRBV7-2
D: NA

CDR3: CSARQGDVEQYF
DNA: TGCAGTGCTCGACAGGGGGATGTCGAGCAGTACTTC
size: NA
J: TRBJ2-7
V: TRBV20-1
D: TRBD1

CDR3: CASSQIVWAAPYNEQFF
DNA: TGTGCCAGCAGCCAAATAGTGTGGGCTGCCCCCTACAATGAGCAGTTCTTC
size: few
J: TRBJ2-1
V: TRBV14
D: NA

CDR3: CASRMAGGAYRYGYTF
DNA: TGTGCCAGTAGAATGGCAGGGGGCGCCTATCGCTATGGCTACACCTTC
size: few
J: TRBJ1-2
V: TRBV19
D: TRBD1

CDR3: CSARREPVGAFF
DNA: TGCAGTGCTAGACGTGAGCCAGTGGGGGCTTTCTTT
size: NA
J: TRBJ1-1
V: TRBV20-1
D: NA

CDR3: CASSSGYEQFF
DNA: TGCGCCAGCAGCTCGGGGTATGAGCAGTTCTTC
size: NA
J: TRBJ2-1
V: TRBV5-1
D: NA

CDR3: CASSFGTGLGEQYF
DNA: TGTGCCAGCAGCTTTGGAACAGGCCTTGGAGAGCAGTACTTC
size: NA
J: TRBJ2-7
V: TRBV5-6
D: NA

CDR3: CASKADYGYTF
DNA: TGTGCCAGCAAGGCAGACTATGGCTACACCTTC
size: many
J: TRBJ1-2
V: TRBV2
D: NA

CDR3: CASSPRTLAFTGTRVYEQYF
DNA: TGTGCCAGCAGCCCCCGGACCTTAGCGTTTACCGGGACACGAGTCTACGAGCAGTACTTC
size: NA
J: TRBJ2-7
V: TRBV14
D: NA

CDR3: CASSTGGAGNTEAFF
DNA: TGTGCCAGCAGTACGGGGGGCGCGGGGAACACTGAAGCTTTCTTT
size: NA
J: TRBJ1-1
V: TRBV6-1
D: NA

CDR3: CASSEETVGGPSGNTIYF
DNA: TGTGCCAGCAGTGAAGAAACAGTTGGGGGACCCTCTGGAAACACCATATATTTT
size: many
J: TRBJ1-3
V: TRBV6-1
D: NA

CDR3: CSARRLLVSTDTQYF
DNA: TGCAGTGCTAGGAGGCTACTAGTAAGCACAGATACGCAGTATTTT
size: NA
J: TRBJ2-3
V: TRBV20-1
D: NA

CDR3: CASSQGTRRNTEAFF
DNA: TGTGCCAGCAGCCAAGGGACAAGAAGGAACACTGAAGCTTTCTTT
size: NA
J: TRBJ1-1
V: TRBV3-1
D: NA

CDR3: CASSYGAEAFF
DNA: TGTGCCAGCAGCTATGGGGCCGAAGCTTTCTTT
size: many
J: TRBJ1-1
V: TRBV6-2/TRBV6-3
D: NA

CDR3: CASRGDPKNIQYF
DNA: TGTGCCAGCAGAGGGGACCCCAAAAACATTCAGTACTTC
size: few
J: TRBJ2-4
V: TRBV28
D: NA

CDR3: CASSLTVGPDSYGYTF
DNA: TGTGCCAGCAGTTTAACCGTGGGACCTGATAGCTATGGCTACACCTTC
size: NA
J: TRBJ1-2
V: TRBV12-3/TRBV12-4
D: NA

CDR3: CASSSGHGTEKLFF
DNA: TGTGCCAGCAGCTCCGGGCACGGTACTGAAAAACTGTTTTTT
size: many
J: TRBJ1-4
V: TRBV7-9
D: NA

CDR3: CASSPGTGTLTSPLHF
DNA: TGTGCCAGCAGTCCCGGGACAGGCACCCTAACTTCACCCCTCCACTTT
size: many
J: TRBJ1-6
V: TRBV6-6
D: TRBD1

CDR3: CASSQGVPSYGYTF
DNA: TGTGCCAGCAGTCAGGGGGTACCTAGCTATGGCTACACCTTC
size: NA
J: TRBJ1-2
V: TRBV2
D: TRBD1